A selection of T cell receptor beta chains follows, all from one sample in a study of response to subunit inactivated influenza vaccine. TCRdb re-called the RT-PCR reads through MiXCR, storing one row per CDR3 protein. The table includes about 780,000 distinct CDR3 sequences, 15% to 20% detected once. The sequenced sample was PBMCs from blood, obtained around 5 days after vaccination. These receptors were obtained from a man aged 50 to 59 who received an inactivated influenza vaccine. Each CDR3 is given with its conserved first and last residue. A D gene is named only where the DNA matches it firmly. Some rows have no size entry. The others give once, few or many, or a class for an expanded clone.

v_gene	j_gene	abundance	d_gene	len	CDR3nt	CDR3aa
TRBV12-3/TRBV12-4	TRBJ2-7	NA	TRBD1	16	TGTGCCAGCAGTTTAGAGACCGGGACAGGGCTGGGCGAGCAGTACTTC	CASSLETGTGLGEQYF
TRBV12-3/TRBV12-4	TRBJ2-1	few	TRBD1	15	TGTGCCAGCAGTAAAGCCGGGACAGGGGATAATGAGCAGTTCTTC	CASSKAGTGDNEQFF
TRBV5-6	TRBJ1-1	NA	NA	12	TGTGCCAGCAGCTTGGTTGGGTCTGAAGCTTTCTTT	CASSLVGSEAFF
TRBV4-1	TRBJ1-4	NA	NA	16	TGCGCCAGCAGCCAAAACTCGGGTCTAACTAATGAAAAACTGTTTTTT	CASSQNSGLTNEKLFF
TRBV28	TRBJ2-7	NA	TRBD2	15	TGTGCCAGCAGTCCCGGACTAGTGGCTCTCGGGGAGCAGTACTTC	CASSPGLVALGEQYF
TRBV4-1	TRBJ2-5	NA	TRBD2	15	TGCGCCAGCAGACGACTAGCGGGGGGACAAGAGACCCAGTACTTC	CASRRLAGGQETQYF
TRBV20-1	TRBJ2-7	NA	TRBD2	14	TGCAGTGCCCCCAAGACTAGCGTCTCCTACGAGCAGTACTTC	CSAPKTSVSYEQYF
TRBV9	TRBJ2-7	NA	NA	13	TGTGCCAGCAGCGTAGAGACGAGGGACGAGCAGTACTTC	CASSVETRDEQYF
TRBV12-3/TRBV12-4	TRBJ1-2	NA	NA	12	TGTGCCAGCAGTTTATGGGGGAATGGCTACACCTTC	CASSLWGNGYTF
TRBV21-1	TRBJ2-2	few	NA	16	TGTGCCAGCAGCAGAGCCGGGACGGCGAACACCGGGGAGCTGTTTTTT	CASSRAGTANTGELFF
TRBV28	TRBJ1-2	NA	TRBD1	16	TGTGCCAGCAGTGCTCCTGGGACAGAGCTAAACTATGGCTACACCTTC	CASSAPGTELNYGYTF
TRBV7-6	TRBJ2-7	few	TRBD2	14	TGTGCCAGCAGCTTAGTAGCGGGAGTTAACGAGCAGTACTTC	CASSLVAGVNEQYF
TRBV30	TRBJ1-2	NA	NA	12	TGTGCCGTCGTGGCCCTCAACTATGGCTACACCTTC	CAVVALNYGYTF
TRBV6-5	TRBJ2-1	many	TRBD1	16	TGTGCCAGCAGTTTCTCCGGGACAGGGGCCTACAATGAGCAGTTCTTC	CASSFSGTGAYNEQFF
TRBV12-3/TRBV12-4	TRBJ1-1	many	NA	13	TGTGCCAGCAGTTTTAGGGTAAACACTGAAGCTTTCTTT	CASSFRVNTEAFF
TRBV7-3	TRBJ2-2	few	NA	15	TGTGCCAGCAGCTTACGAGTCGCAGGGCTCGGGGAGCTGTTTTTT	CASSLRVAGLGELFF
TRBV7-6	TRBJ1-1	few	NA	13	TGTGCCAGCAGCTTAGCACCGGCAGCTGAAGCTTTCTTT	CASSLAPAAEAFF
TRBV29-1	TRBJ2-5	few	TRBD2	14	TGCAGCGTTGAAAAGGCGGGAGGGAGCGAGACCCAGTACTTC	CSVEKAGGSETQYF
TRBV12-3/TRBV12-4	TRBJ2-2	few	NA	14	TGTGCCAGCAGAGGGATGGATGCCTACGGGGAGCTGTTTTTT	CASRGMDAYGELFF
TRBV29-1	TRBJ2-2	NA	NA	15	TGCAGCGTTGAAGGGCCGGGACAAAACACCGGGGAGCTGTTTTTT	CSVEGPGQNTGELFF
TRBV6-2/TRBV6-3	TRBJ2-2	NA	NA	17	TGTGCCAGCCTCCAGGGGGGGCTAGCGGAAAACACCGGGGAGCTGTTTTTT	CASLQGGLAENTGELFF
TRBV7-6	TRBJ2-3	NA	TRBD2	17	TGTGCCAGCAGCTTATCAGCTAGCGGGGGGGTCGCAGATACGCAGTATTTT	CASSLSASGGVADTQYF
TRBV7-3	TRBJ2-1	few	NA	15	TGTGCCAGCAGCCGAGTAGCGGACTTCTACAATGAGCAGTTCTTC	CASSRVADFYNEQFF
TRBV5-1	TRBJ2-7	NA	NA	14	TGCGCCAGCAGCGCGGGCCAACAATCCTACGAGCAGTACTTC	CASSAGQQSYEQYF
TRBV5-1	TRBJ2-4	NA	NA	15	TGCGCCAGCAGCTGGGGCCAGGGCAAAAGAAACATTCAGTACTTC	CASSWGQGKRNIQYF
TRBV6-5	TRBJ2-5	few	NA	16	TGTGCCAGCAGTTACTCGACTATAACGTACCAAGAGACCCAGTACTTC	CASSYSTITYQETQYF
TRBV6-1	TRBJ2-2	NA	NA	14	TGTGCCAGCAGTGTGGGGGGAGACACCGGGGAGCTGTTTTTT	CASSVGGDTGELFF
TRBV7-2	TRBJ1-6	few	NA	16	TGTGCCAGCAGCTCACCCGCCTTCAAAAGAGGTTCACCCCTCCACTTT	CASSSPAFKRGSPLHF
TRBV6-2/TRBV6-3	TRBJ2-2	NA	TRBD2	18	TGTGCCAGCACCAAAGGGACTAGCGGGAGCTATTACACCGGGGAGCTGTTTTTT	CASTKGTSGSYYTGELFF
TRBV3-1	TRBJ2-7	few	TRBD2	15	TGTGCCAGCAGCCAAGACCGACTAGCGGGATACGAGCAGTACTTC	CASSQDRLAGYEQYF
TRBV5-6	TRBJ2-3	NA	NA	15	TGTGCCAGCAGCTTGCCCTTCGGGAGATCAGATACGCAGTATTTT	CASSLPFGRSDTQYF
TRBV20-1	TRBJ2-7	NA	NA	13	TGCAGTGCTTCCGGGCCCCCCGGCTACGAGCAGTACTTC	CSASGPPGYEQYF
TRBV18	TRBJ2-1	once	TRBD2	15	TGTGCCAGCTCACCGGGACTAGCGGAGCCCAATGAGCAGTTCTTC	CASSPGLAEPNEQFF
TRBV5-1	TRBJ1-1	many	TRBD1	15	TGCGCCAGCAGCGTAGGACAGGGGAGAAACACTGAAGCTTTCTTT	CASSVGQGRNTEAFF
TRBV24-1	TRBJ2-1	few	NA	13	TGTGCCACCAGTGAATACCAGGGAAATGAGCAGTTCTTC	CATSEYQGNEQFF
TRBV6-6	TRBJ1-1	few	NA	13	TGTGCCAGCAGTTACGTAGGAGGCACTGAAGCTTTCTTT	CASSYVGGTEAFF
TRBV12-3/TRBV12-4	TRBJ2-1	many	NA	16	TGTGCCAGCAGTCCCACTCGGGGAAACCCTTTTGGGGAGCAGTTCTTC	CASSPTRGNPFGEQFF
TRBV4-2	TRBJ2-1	NA	NA	17	TGTGCCAGCAGCCGGACGATTAGCGGCAGCTCCTACAATGAGCAGTTCTTC	CASSRTISGSSYNEQFF
TRBV11-2	TRBJ2-7	few	TRBD1	17	TGTGCCAGCAGCTTAGAAGCATTTGGACAGGGCCCGTACGAGCAGTACTTC	CASSLEAFGQGPYEQYF
TRBV12-3/TRBV12-4	TRBJ2-2	few	NA	13	TGTGCCAGCAGTTGGAAGCGAGCCGGGGAGCTGTTTTTT	CASSWKRAGELFF
TRBV29-1	TRBJ1-1	few	NA	16	TGCAGCGTTGAAGCTGGACGCCGAGGAGGGTGGGTTGAAGCTTTCTTT	CSVEAGRRGGWVEAFF
TRBV11-1	TRBJ2-6	few	TRBD2	20	TGTGCCAGCAGCCACCCCGAGCGGGACGCAACGGGTGCTGGGGCCAACGTCCTGACTTTC	CASSHPERDATGAGANVLTF
TRBV12-3/TRBV12-4	TRBJ2-1	many	NA	15	TGTGCCAGCAGTGGAGGACGGAGGATCTACAATGAGCAGTTCTTC	CASSGGRRIYNEQFF
TRBV5-1	TRBJ2-1	many	NA	15	TGCGCCAGCAGCCATTTATGGAACCCGGGGAATGAGCAGTTCTTC	CASSHLWNPGNEQFF
TRBV7-9	TRBJ2-1	few	TRBD2	14	TGTGCCAGCTATGGAGCGGGGGGGAGCAATGAGCAGTTCTTC	CASYGAGGSNEQFF
TRBV28	TRBJ1-5	NA	NA	16	TGTGCCAGCAGTTTATATACGTCGCAGAGCAATCAGCCCCAGCATTTT	CASSLYTSQSNQPQHF
TRBV20-1	TRBJ2-3	many	NA	13	TGCACCGCTCGGCCAACTGCTCCAGATACGCAGTATTTT	CTARPTAPDTQYF
TRBV13	TRBJ2-7	NA	TRBD1	14	TGTGCCAGCAGCGGACAGGGGAAAGAATACGAGCAGTACTTC	CASSGQGKEYEQYF
TRBV5-6	TRBJ1-4	NA	NA	15	TGTGCCAGCAGTACCGGGGCGGAAATTAATGAAAAACTGTTTTTT	CASSTGAEINEKLFF
TRBV5-6	TRBJ2-5	few	TRBD2	19	TGTGCCAGCAGCTTACTAGCGGGAGTCCTGAGAGGGGGCAGGGAGACCCAGTACTTC	CASSLLAGVLRGGRETQYF
TRBV7-2	TRBJ2-3	few	TRBD2	13	TGTGCCAGCAGCTTAGCGTTGGCGGGAGGGCAGTATTTT	CASSLALAGGQYF